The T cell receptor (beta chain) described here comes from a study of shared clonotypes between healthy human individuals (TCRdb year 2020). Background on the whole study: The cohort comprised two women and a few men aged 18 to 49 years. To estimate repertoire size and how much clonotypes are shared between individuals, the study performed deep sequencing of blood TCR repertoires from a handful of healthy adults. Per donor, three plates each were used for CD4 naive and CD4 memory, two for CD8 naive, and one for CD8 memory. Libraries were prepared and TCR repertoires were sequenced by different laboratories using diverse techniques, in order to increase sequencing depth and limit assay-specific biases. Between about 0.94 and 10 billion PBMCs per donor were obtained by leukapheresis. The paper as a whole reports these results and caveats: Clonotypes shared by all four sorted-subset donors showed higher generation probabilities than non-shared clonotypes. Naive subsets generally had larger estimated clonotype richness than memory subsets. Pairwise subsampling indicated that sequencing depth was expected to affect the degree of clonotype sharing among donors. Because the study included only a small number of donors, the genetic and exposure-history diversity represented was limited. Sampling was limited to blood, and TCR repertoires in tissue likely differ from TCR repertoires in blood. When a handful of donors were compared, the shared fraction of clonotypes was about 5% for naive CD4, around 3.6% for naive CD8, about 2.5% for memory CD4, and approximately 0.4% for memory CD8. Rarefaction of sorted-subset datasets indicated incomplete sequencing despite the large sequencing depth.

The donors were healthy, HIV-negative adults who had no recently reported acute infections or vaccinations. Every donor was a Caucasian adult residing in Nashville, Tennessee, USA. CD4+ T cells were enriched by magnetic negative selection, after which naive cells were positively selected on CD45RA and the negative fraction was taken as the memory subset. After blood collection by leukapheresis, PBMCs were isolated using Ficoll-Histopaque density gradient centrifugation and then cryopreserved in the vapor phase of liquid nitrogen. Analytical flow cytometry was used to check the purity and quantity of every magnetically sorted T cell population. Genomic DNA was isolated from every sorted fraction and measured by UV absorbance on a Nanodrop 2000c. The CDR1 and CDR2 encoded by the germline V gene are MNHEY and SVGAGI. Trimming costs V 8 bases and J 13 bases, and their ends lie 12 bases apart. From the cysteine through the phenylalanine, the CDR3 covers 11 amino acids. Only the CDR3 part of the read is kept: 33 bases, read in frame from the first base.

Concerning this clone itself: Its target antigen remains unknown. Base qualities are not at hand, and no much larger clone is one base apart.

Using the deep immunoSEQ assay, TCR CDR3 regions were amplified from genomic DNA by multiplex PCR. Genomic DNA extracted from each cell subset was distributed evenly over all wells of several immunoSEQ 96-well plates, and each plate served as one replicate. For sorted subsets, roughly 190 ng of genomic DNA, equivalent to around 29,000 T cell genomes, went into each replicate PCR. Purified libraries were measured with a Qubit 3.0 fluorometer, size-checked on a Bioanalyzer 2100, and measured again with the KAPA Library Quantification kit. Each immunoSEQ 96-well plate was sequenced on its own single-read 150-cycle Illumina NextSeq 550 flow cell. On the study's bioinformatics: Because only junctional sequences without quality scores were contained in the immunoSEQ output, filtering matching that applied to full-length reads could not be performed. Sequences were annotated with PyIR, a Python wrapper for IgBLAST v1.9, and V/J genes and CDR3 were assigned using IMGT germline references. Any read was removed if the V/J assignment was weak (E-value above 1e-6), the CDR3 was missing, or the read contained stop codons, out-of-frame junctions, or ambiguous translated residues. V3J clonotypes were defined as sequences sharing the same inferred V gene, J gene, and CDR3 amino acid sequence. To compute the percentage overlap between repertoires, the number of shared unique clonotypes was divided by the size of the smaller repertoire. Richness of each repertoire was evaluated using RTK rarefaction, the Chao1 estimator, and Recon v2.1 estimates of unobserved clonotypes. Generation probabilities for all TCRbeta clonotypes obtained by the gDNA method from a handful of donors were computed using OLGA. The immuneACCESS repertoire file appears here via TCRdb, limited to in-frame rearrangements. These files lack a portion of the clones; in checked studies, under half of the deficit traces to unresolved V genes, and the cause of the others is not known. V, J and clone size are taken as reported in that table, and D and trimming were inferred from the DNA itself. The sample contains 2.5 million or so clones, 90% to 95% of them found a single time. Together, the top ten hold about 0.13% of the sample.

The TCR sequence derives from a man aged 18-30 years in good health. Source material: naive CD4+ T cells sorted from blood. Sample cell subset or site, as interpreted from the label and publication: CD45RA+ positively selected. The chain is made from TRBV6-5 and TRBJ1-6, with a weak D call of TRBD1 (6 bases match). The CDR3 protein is CASQGGGPLHF. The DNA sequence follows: TGTGCCAGCCAAGGGGGAGGGCCCCTCCACTTT.